This entry lists 13 T cell receptor beta chains sequenced from one sample in a study of T cell changes during pregnancy in multiple sclerosis. The table came from immunoSEQ multiplex PCR; TCRdb's copy has only in-frame clones and leaves some out. The sample consists of 85,000 to 130,000 clones, 85% to 95% of them appearing once. The sample here was peripheral blood, taken after pregnancy. These TCRs come from a female donor with multiple sclerosis, enrolled in a pregnancy study.

The chain joins TRBV6-6 to TRBJ1-1; D may be TRBD1 (6 bases). This CDR3 comprises 15 residues. CDR1 is MNHNY, CDR2 SVGAGI, per germline (reference sequence). V lost 7 bases to trimming and J lost 4 bases, with 19 bases between them. CDR3 sequence (DNA): TGTGCCAGCACCATAACAGGGCTCTTGGGCACTGAAGCTTTCTTT. Protein sequence: CASTITGLLGTEAFF.

The chain couples TRBV6-6 to TRBJ1-5; no reliable D call. CDR1 and CDR2 from the germline V gene are MNHNY and SVGAGI (reference sequence). V lost 3 bases and J lost 3, with 9 bases in between. The CDR3 spans 14 residues. This CDR3 reads CASSYSGFNQPQHF. For the CDR3, the DNA is TGTGCCAGCAGTTATTCGGGGTTCAATCAGCCCCAGCATTTT.

The chain has TRBV5-1 and TRBJ1-4; 8 bases map to TRBD1. The ends lost 5 bases at V and 8 bases at J; junction bases unmatched: 11. CDR1 and CDR2 from the germline V gene are SGHRS and YFSETQ. This CDR3 has 15 residues. The CDR3 loop reads CASRSTGQAGEKLFF. The CDR3, as DNA: TGCGCCAGCAGATCCACGGGACAGGCAGGCGAAAAACTGTTTTTT.

This chain uses TRBV4-2 with TRBJ2-7; 10 bases are a match to TRBD2. J was trimmed by 2 bases and V by 1 base; bases with no gene match: 2. The CDR3 has 15 residues. From germline, CDR1 is LGHNA and CDR2 YNFKEQ. CDR3 loop: CASSQGSGGAYEQYF. CDR3 sequence (DNA): TGTGCCAGCAGCCAAGGGAGCGGGGGGGCCTACGAGCAGTACTTC.

The table lists this clone with a few counts. The chain couples TRBV19 to TRBJ1-1; 10 nucleotides align to TRBD1. J lost 4 bases, V lost 5 bases, and 4 bases had no gene match. The length of the CDR3 is 14 residues. Per germline, CDR1 LNHDA and CDR2 SQIVND (reference sequence). Written as DNA, the CDR3 is TGTGCCAGTAGTGGACAGGGGGGGACCACTGAAGCTTTCTTT. Translation: CASSGQGGTTEAFF.

The gene calls are TRBV6-1 and TRBJ1-3, with a possible D match to TRBD1 (5 bases). The V gene's germline CDR1 is MNHNS and CDR2 SASEGT. V shed 3 bases and J shed 1 base, with 10 bases lying between them. This CDR3 is built from 15 residues. CDR3 sequence reads: CASSEMGQSGNTIYF. The CDR3, as DNA: TGTGCCAGCAGTGAGATGGGGCAGTCTGGAAACACCATATATTTT.

The rearrangement joins TRBV28 to TRBJ1-3; D might be TRBD1 (5 bases). V was pared by 6 bases and J by 2 bases, with 11 bases between. This CDR3 is 14 amino acids long. The germline CDR1 and CDR2 sequences are MDHEN and SYDVKM. CDR3: CASRGMTAGNTIYF. The CDR3 bases are TGTGCCAGCAGGGGAATGACAGCTGGAAACACCATATATTTT.

This rearrangement joins TRBV28 to TRBJ2-7; D is possibly TRBD1 (8 bases). V was trimmed by 6 bases and J by 3 bases, leaving 12 bases between them. This CDR3 is 13 amino acids long. CDR1 is MDHEN, CDR2 SYDVKM, per germline. In DNA, the CDR3 is TGTGCCAGCAGACAGGGGGGGGTCTACGAGCAGTACTTC. Its translation: CASRQGGVYEQYF. The full variable domain, in which reference TRBV28 and TRBJ2-7 provide the parts outside the CDR3, is DVKVTQSSRYLVKRTGEKVFLECVQDMDHENMFWYRQDPGLGLRLIYFSYDVKMKEKGDIPEGYSVSREKKERFSLILESASTNQTSMYLCASRQGGVYEQYFGPGTRLTVT.

The V and J genes are TRBV5-1 and TRBJ2-3, with 7 nucleotides matching TRBD1. V was pared by 1 base and J by 4 bases, with 9 bases of the junction left unmatched. Germline V lookup: CDR1 SGHRS, CDR2 YFSETQ. The CDR3 spans 16 residues. CDR3: CASSLQGVGPPDTQYF. The CDR3 DNA reads TGCGCCAGCAGCTTGCAGGGGGTGGGTCCCCCAGATACGCAGTATTTT.

V is TRBV9 and J is TRBJ2-1; 8 nucleotides agree with TRBD2. This CDR3 is 15 amino acids long. V lost 3 bases and J lost 9; bases outside the gene matches: 11. The germline V gene has CDR1 SGDLS and CDR2 YYNGEE. CDR3 region: CASSGSGRDFGEQFF. DNA for the CDR3: TGTGCCAGCAGCGGAAGCGGGAGAGACTTCGGTGAGCAGTTCTTC.

V and J are TRBV10-3 and TRBJ2-5; TRBD2 is a possible D gene (6 bases). The CDR3 covers 14 residues. Germline CDR1 reads ENHRY; CDR2 reads SYGVKD. The V and J ends lost 3 bases and 2 bases respectively, with 10 bases between them. The CDR3 is CAISDAAGQETQYF. The CDR3 DNA sequence: TGTGCCATCAGTGACGCGGCGGGACAAGAGACCCAGTACTTC.

This chain links TRBV19 with TRBJ1-2, with TRBD1 identical over 7 bases. The CDR3 totals 14 residues. Per germline, CDR1 LNHDA and CDR2 SQIVND (reference sequence). Trimming took 4 bases from V and 0 from J; bases not matched to a gene: 2. CDR3 loop: CASSSRGTNYGYTF. For the CDR3, the DNA is TGTGCCAGTAGTAGCAGGGGGACTAACTATGGCTACACCTTC.

J is TRBJ2-5 and V is TRBV30, with 7 nucleotides matching TRBD1. This CDR3 has 15 residues. Germline V lookup: CDR1 GTSNPN, CDR2 SVGIG (reference sequence). The V and J ends lost 2 bases and 0 bases, in that order; junction bases with no gene match: 6. The CDR3 bases are TGTGCCTGGAGTCAGGACAGGCAGTACCAAGAGACCCAGTACTTC. It specifies CAWSQDRQYQETQYF.